These 16 T cell receptor beta chains came from one sample sequenced in a study of blood T cell repertoires in COVID-19. The method was immunoSEQ multiplex PCR; TCRdb's version includes in-frame clones alone and lacks a portion of them. The sample lists roughly 46,000 clones, more than 85% occurring once. Specimen: PBMCs or T cells enriched from blood (not recorded which). The receptors originated from a woman in her forties or fifties who had recovered from COVID-19.

CDR3 amino acids: CASSESGQSSYEQYF. CDR3 coding DNA: TGCGCCAGCAGTGAGTCGGGACAGAGCTCCTACGAGCAGTACTTC. The genes are TRBV10-1 and TRBJ2-7, with 7 bases fitting TRBD1. CDR1 is WNHNN and CDR2 is SYGVQD in the germline V gene (reference sequence). This CDR3 comprises 15 residues. Trimming cost V 0 bases and J 0 bases; bases outside gene matches: 2.

This clone was observed a single time. The J gene is TRBJ1-6, the V gene TRBV5-1, with D tentatively TRBD1 (6 bases). Germline lookup yields CDR1 SGHRS and CDR2 YFSETQ. This CDR3 region has 18 residues. V dropped 0 bases and J dropped 6 bases, with 19 bases sitting between them. The CDR3 coding sequence is TGCGCCAGCAGCTTGGGACCTGTCGGGGGGGGCAGTAATTCACCCCTCCACTTT. Translated, it gives CASSLGPVGGGSNSPLHF. The full variable domain, with the rest looked up from reference TRBV5-1 and TRBJ1-6, is KAGVTQTPRYLIKTRGQQVTLSCSPISGHRSVSWYQQTPGQGLQFLFEYFSETQRNKGNFPGRFSGRQFSNSRSEMNVSTLELGDSALYLCASSLGPVGGGSNSPLHFGNGTRLTVT.

The chain combines TRBV19 with TRBJ1-5, with D hard to call. Per germline, CDR1 LNHDA and CDR2 SQIVND (reference sequence). This CDR3 spans 13 amino acids. Trimming shortened V by 5 bases and J by 5 bases, and 10 bases separated the two germline ends. CDR3 nucleotide sequence: TGTGCCAGTAGTTACAGTGCAGATCAGCCCCAGCATTTT. Protein: CASSYSADQPQHF.

The chain recombines TRBV6-2 or TRBV6-3 with TRBJ1-1; TRBD1 is a possible D gene (5 bases). Trimming stripped 2 bases from V and 5 bases from J, with 12 bases between. Germline V CDR1 and CDR2: MNHEY, SVGEGT. The CDR3 covers 14 residues. Here the CDR3 DNA reads TGTGCCAGCAGTTACGGAAGGGACTGGACTGAAGCTTTCTTT. Translated: CASSYGRDWTEAFF.

The chain is built from TRBV7-9 and TRBJ2-1, with D hard to call. CDR3 length equals 14 residues. Trimming removed 2 bases from V and 0 bases from J, with 5 bases in between. Germline CDR1 and CDR2: SEHNR and FQNEAQ (reference sequence). The CDR3 is CASSLTISYNEQFF. The CDR3 nucleotides read TGTGCCAGCAGCTTAACTATCTCCTACAATGAGCAGTTCTTC.

The V gene is TRBV4-1, the J gene TRBJ2-3; 9 bases agree with TRBD2. Per germline, CDR1 MGHRA and CDR2 YSYEKL. Losses at the gene ends were 0 bases for V and 5 bases for J; bases not matched to a gene: 6. There are 16 residues in the CDR3. The CDR3 coding sequence is TGCGCCAGCAGCCAAGACTTCGCGGGAGGGAAAGATACGCAGTATTTT. Translation gives CASSQDFAGGKDTQYF.

V gene TRBV28 combines with J gene TRBJ1-1; D unresolved. V lost 5 bases, J lost 6 bases, and 25 bases lay in between. Germline loops: CDR1 MDHEN, CDR2 SYDVKM. CDR3 length: 17 residues. CDR3 in amino acids: CASSGYRERLLRAEAFF. The CDR3 DNA sequence: TGTGCCAGCAGTGGTTACCGGGAGAGGCTTTTACGCGCTGAAGCTTTCTTT.

This rearrangement joins TRBV2 to TRBJ2-2; 8 bases align to TRBD2. CDR1 and CDR2 from the germline V gene are SNHLY and FYNNEI. There are 14 residues in the CDR3. Losses at the gene ends were 4 bases for V and 6 bases for J; bases not matched to a gene: 4. Here the CDR3 DNA reads TGTGCCAGCAGTGCCGTACTAGCGGCCGGGGAGCTGTTTTTT. Its translation is CASSAVLAAGELFF. The variable domain in full, completed from reference TRBV2 and TRBJ2-2, reads EPEVTQTPSHQVTQMGQEVILRCVPISNHLYFYWYRQILGQKVEFLVSFYNNEISEKSEIFDDQFSVERPDGSNFTLKIRSTKLEDSAMYFCASSAVLAAGELFFGEGSRLTVL.

A few counts support this clone. V gene TRBV6-5 combines with J gene TRBJ2-3; 11 nucleotides align to TRBD2. Germline assignment: CDR1 MNHEY and CDR2 SVGAGI. After removal of 4 bases from V and 3 bases from J, the junction contained 3 bases not matched to a gene. This CDR3 has 15 residues. The CDR3 loop reads CASSSGTSGTDTQYF. CDR3 DNA: TGTGCCAGCAGTTCCGGGACTAGCGGAACAGATACGCAGTATTTT.

V usage is TRBV3-1 (or the pseudogene TRBV3-2) and J usage is TRBJ2-1; maybe TRBD2 (5 bases). Trimming removed 1 base from V and 5 bases from J, with 12 bases in between. The CDR3 spans 15 residues. CDR1 and CDR2 from the germline V gene are LGHDT and YNNKEL (reference sequence). The CDR3 reads CASSQVASWNNEQFF. The CDR3 DNA follows: TGTGCCAGCAGCCAAGTAGCTAGCTGGAACAATGAGCAGTTCTTC.

V and J are TRBV28 and TRBJ1-1, with D possibly being TRBD1 (5 bases). The CDR3 length is 12 residues. Germline V CDR1 and CDR2: MDHEN, SYDVKM. The V and J ends lost 10 bases and 9 bases respectively, with 18 bases between them. The CDR3 coding sequence is TGTGCCACCAGGCCCGATGACAGACAAGCTTTCTTT. It encodes CATRPDDRQAFF.

The CDR3 DNA reads as TGTGCCAGCACCTTAAACCGGGACAGGCCTAACTATGGCTACACCTTC. Residues: CASTLNRDRPNYGYTF. The chain uses TRBV6-7 and TRBJ1-2; 8 nucleotides align to TRBD1. TRBV6-7 is identified as an open reading frame with a role that is uncertain. The ends lost 7 bases at V and 0 bases at J; junction bases unmatched: 10. The CDR3 extends over 16 amino acids.

The chain carries TRBV27 and TRBJ2-2, with D perhaps TRBD1 (8 bases). The length of the CDR3 is 15 residues. Trimming left V 6 bases short and J 6 bases short, with 17 bases between. Germline V gene data show CDR1 as MNHEY and CDR2 as SMNVEV (reference sequence). DNA of the CDR3: TGTGCCAGCAGGGTGACAGGGGCGGGGGCCGGGGAGCTGTTTTTT. It specifies CASRVTGAGAGELFF.

Only a few counts were recorded for this clone. The genes are TRBV7-2 and TRBJ2-7; TRBD1 matches at 9 bases. Germline CDR1 SGHTA, CDR2 FQGNSA. The CDR3 length is 13 residues. V lost 5 bases, J lost 7 bases, and 6 bases stayed unmatched. The CDR3 region has the DNA TGTGCCAGCAGCGTACAGGGGGCGGGAGAGCAGTACTTC. This encodes CASSVQGAGEQYF. Using reference TRBV7-2 and TRBJ2-7 for the parts outside the CDR3, the full variable domain is GAGVSQSPSNKVTEKGKDVELRCDPISGHTALYWYRQSLGQGLEFLIYFQGNSAPDKSGLPSDRFSAERTGGSVSTLTIQRTQQEDSAVYLCASSVQGAGEQYFGPGTRLTVT.

The chain has TRBV28 and TRBJ1-5, with D maybe TRBD1 (5 bases). Deletions cut 3 bases from V and 5 bases from J, with 11 bases between. Germline assignment: CDR1 MDHEN and CDR2 SYDVKM. The CDR3 runs to 14 residues. DNA for the CDR3: TGTGCCAGCAGTTTTTCAGGGAAACATCAGCCCCAGCATTTT. Amino acid sequence: CASSFSGKHQPQHF. Full variable domain (rest looked up from reference TRBV28 and TRBJ1-5): DVKVTQSSRYLVKRTGEKVFLECVQDMDHENMFWYRQDPGLGLRLIYFSYDVKMKEKGDIPEGYSVSREKKERFSLILESASTNQTSMYLCASSFSGKHQPQHFGDGTRLSIL.

The genes are TRBV7-8 and TRBJ1-3; no clear D. The CDR3 is made up of 14 amino acids. Trimming shortened V by 1 base and J by 3 bases, and 7 bases separated the two germline ends. Per the germline V gene, CDR1 is SGHVS and CDR2 is FQNEAQ. This chain's CDR3 is CASSLEGGGNTIYF. As DNA, the CDR3 is TGTGCCAGCAGCTTAGAGGGAGGTGGAAACACCATATATTTT.